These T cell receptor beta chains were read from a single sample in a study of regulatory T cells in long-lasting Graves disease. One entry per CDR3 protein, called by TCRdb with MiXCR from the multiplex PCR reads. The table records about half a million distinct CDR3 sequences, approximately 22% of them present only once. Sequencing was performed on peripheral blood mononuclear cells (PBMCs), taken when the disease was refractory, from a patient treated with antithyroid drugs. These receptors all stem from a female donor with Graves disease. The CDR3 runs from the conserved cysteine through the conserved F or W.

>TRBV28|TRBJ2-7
CASSFRWTSVSYEQYF
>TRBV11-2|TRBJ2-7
CASSQRDRVTREQYF
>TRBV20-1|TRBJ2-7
CSARYSGSYEQYF
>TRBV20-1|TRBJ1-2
CSARQGTSNYGYTF
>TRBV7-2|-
CASSLEPSGRRNEQFF
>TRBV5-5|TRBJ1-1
CASSLAVGQGYNAFF
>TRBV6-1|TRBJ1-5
CASTSGAPLSNQPQHF
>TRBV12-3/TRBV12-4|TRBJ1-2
CASSGLDSYGYTF
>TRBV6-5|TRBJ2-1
CASSYRATRDEQFF
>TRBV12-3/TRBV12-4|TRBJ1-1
CASDTRQPGRTNTEAFF
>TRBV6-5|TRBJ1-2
CASRHSGGNYGYTF
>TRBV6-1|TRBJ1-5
CASIPTGTGVGNQPQHF
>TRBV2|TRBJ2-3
CASSRIAGGSTDTQYF
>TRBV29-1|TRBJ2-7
CSVGPGFYEQYF
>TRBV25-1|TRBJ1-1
CVSRVGLNTEAFF
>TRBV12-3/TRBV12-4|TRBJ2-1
CASSLGSRSYNEQFF